What follows are 17 T cell receptor beta chains derived from one specimen sequenced in a study of blood T cell repertoires in COVID-19. Sequencing used immunoSEQ multiplex PCR; TCRdb keeps in-frame clones, though not all of them. The table lists about 98,000 clones, roughly 85% of them singletons. What was sequenced was peripheral blood. The receptor set was obtained from a man aged 50 to 59 with active COVID-19.

The chain has TRBV18 and TRBJ2-7; 10 nucleotides line up with TRBD1. The J segment lost 4 bases and the V segment lost 6 bases, leaving 9 bases of the junction unmatched. The CDR3 spans 15 residues. The V gene's germline CDR1 is KGHSH and CDR2 LQKENI. CDR3 sequence (DNA): TGTGCCAGCTCCCAGACAGGGGGCCCAGGGTACGAGCAGTACTTC. Translation gives CASSQTGGPGYEQYF.

This sequence joins TRBV4-3 and TRBJ2-1; a possible D gene is TRBD2 (6 bases). The germline gives CDR1 LGHNA, CDR2 YSLEER. The V end lost 1 base, the J end lost 1 base, and 8 bases lay between the germline ends. This CDR3 spans 15 amino acids. CDR3 nucleotides: TGCGCCAGCAGCCAAGCTGCGGGGTCCTACAATGAGCAGTTCTTC. This gives the protein CASSQAAGSYNEQFF.

The V gene is TRBV4-3, the J gene TRBJ2-3, with no clear D. Germline CDR1 LGHNA, CDR2 YSLEER. The germline V and J ends were trimmed by 2 bases and 5 bases, with 8 bases remaining between them. CDR3 size: 13 residues. CDR3 loop: CASSQRNGDTQYF. DNA for the CDR3: TGCGCCAGCAGCCAACGTAACGGAGATACGCAGTATTTT.

In its sample, this clone was seen once. V and J are TRBV6-5 and TRBJ1-1, with D maybe TRBD1 (6 bases). Trimming removed 5 bases from V and 11 bases from J, with 15 bases in between. The CDR3 has 12 amino acids. Germline V CDR1 and CDR2: MNHEY, SVGAGI. In DNA form, the CDR3 reads TGTGCCAGCAGTCGCAACCAGGGGTTGGCTTTCTTT. Its protein is CASSRNQGLAFF.

V usage is TRBV9 and J usage is TRBJ1-5, with 9 nucleotides matching TRBD1. This CDR3 is 16 amino acids long. J gave up 1 base and V 3 bases, and 5 bases lay outside the gene matches. The germline gives CDR1 SGDLS, CDR2 YYNGEE. The CDR3, as DNA: TGTGCCAGCAGCGGACCGGGACAGGGCAGCAATCAGCCCCAGCATTTT. Its protein product is CASSGPGQGSNQPQHF. The full variable domain, in which reference TRBV9 and TRBJ1-5 provide the parts outside the CDR3, is DSGVTQTPKHLITATGQRVTLRCSPRSGDLSVYWYQQSLDQGLQFLIQYYNGEERAKGNILERFSAQQFPDLHSELNLSSLELGDSALYFCASSGPGQGSNQPQHFGDGTRLSIL.

The chain employs TRBV18 and TRBJ2-4; D gene unclear. The germline V gene has CDR1 KGHSH and CDR2 LQKENI. The CDR3 consists of 14 residues. V lost 6 bases and J lost 3, with 12 bases in between. The CDR3 loop is CASSPSRGKNIQYF. The CDR3 DNA follows: TGTGCCAGCTCCCCGTCTCGAGGCAAAAACATTCAGTACTTC.

The chain has TRBV7-8 and TRBJ1-4; 7 bases align to TRBD1. There are 15 residues in the CDR3. The germline gives CDR1 SGHVS, CDR2 FQNEAQ. V shed 5 bases and J 8 bases; nucleotides not matched to a gene: 11. The CDR3 region is CASSPPDRVGEKLFF. The CDR3 DNA reads as TGTGCCAGCAGCCCCCCCGACAGGGTAGGGGAAAAACTGTTTTTT.

The chain recombines TRBV4-1 with TRBJ2-2; TRBD1 aligns across 8 bases. This CDR3 is 16 amino acids long. CDR1 MGHRA and CDR2 YSYEKL come from the germline V gene. Trimming took 5 bases from V and 5 from J; bases not matched to a gene: 10. CDR3: CASSSAGGATTGELFF. In DNA, the CDR3 is TGCGCCAGCAGCTCGGCAGGGGGCGCGACTACCGGGGAGCTGTTTTTT.

This clone appeared once. The chain carries TRBV5-4 and TRBJ2-7; tentative D call: TRBD1 (6 bases). Germline V gives CDR1 SGHNT, CDR2 YYREEE (reference sequence). The CDR3 extends over 14 amino acids. Trimming removed 6 bases from V and 6 bases from J, with 19 bases in between. CDR3 nucleotide sequence: TGTGCCAGCACCACACAGGGTAACCAGGGCGAGCAGTACTTC. The encoded protein is CASTTQGNQGEQYF.

V usage is TRBV3-1 (or the pseudogene TRBV3-2) and J usage is TRBJ2-7; 7 bases are shared with TRBD1. The CDR3 is 14 residues long. After removal of 4 bases from V and 6 bases from J, the junction contained 9 bases not matched to a gene. Germline V gene data show CDR1 as LGHDT and CDR2 as YNNKEL (reference sequence). In DNA, the CDR3 is TGTGCCAGCAGCCCCCGGGACAGTGTCGCCGAGCAGTACTTC. Translated, it gives CASSPRDSVAEQYF.

The V and J genes are TRBV7-2 and TRBJ2-2; the match to TRBD1 covers 7 bases. From germline, CDR1 is SGHTA and CDR2 FQGNSA. The CDR3 consists of 17 residues. The V and J ends lost 3 bases and 1 base, in that order; junction bases with no gene match: 8. CDR3 in DNA: TGTGCCAGCAGCTTGGGTCCGGGACAGAAGAACACCGGGGAGCTGTTTTTT. Amino acid sequence: CASSLGPGQKNTGELFF.

The chain recombines TRBV29-1 with TRBJ2-3, with TRBD1 matching over 8 bases. This CDR3 has 13 amino acids. V was clipped by 3 bases and J by 2 bases; unmatched bases: 1. Germline loops: CDR1 SQVTM, CDR2 ANQGSEA. In DNA form, the CDR3 reads TGCAGCGTTGACAGGGGGCACACAGATACGCAGTATTTT. This gives the protein CSVDRGHTDTQYF.

J is TRBJ2-2 and V is TRBV5-1; TRBD1 might be the D (5 bases). The V end was cut by 0 bases, the J end by 5 bases, with 11 bases between. Looked up from germline, CDR1 is SGHRS and CDR2 is YFSETQ. This CDR3 region has 15 residues. The CDR3 DNA follows: TGCGCCAGCAGCTTGGGACAGAGATGGACCGGGGAGCTGTTTTTT. It specifies CASSLGQRWTGELFF.

The chain uses TRBV29-1 and TRBJ2-3; D perhaps matches TRBD1 (6 bases). The CDR3 runs 15 residues. V was pared by 1 base and J by 3 bases, with 14 bases between. The germline V gene has CDR1 SQVTM and CDR2 ANQGSEA. CDR3 in amino acids: CSVEGVEGVTDTQYF. As DNA, the CDR3 is TGCAGCGTTGAAGGGGTAGAGGGGGTAACAGATACGCAGTATTTT.

The CDR3 DNA is TGTGCCAGAAGGGACATCTTTGAAGCTTTCTTT. The encoded protein is CARRDIFEAFF. This chain connects TRBV5-3 to TRBJ1-1; tentatively, D is TRBD1 (5 bases). TRBV5-3 is an ORF, with its function uncertain. The CDR3 sequence is 11 residues long. V was clipped by 5 bases and J by 7 bases, with 9 bases between them.

The rearrangement joins TRBV5-1 to TRBJ2-1; the D is unclear. This CDR3 comprises 16 residues. Trimming removed 0 bases from V and 2 bases from J, with 12 bases in between. The germline gives CDR1 SGHRS, CDR2 YFSETQ. CDR3 in DNA: TGCGCCAGCAGCTTGGTCTCGCGGCCCACCTACAATGAGCAGTTCTTC. This sequence encodes CASSLVSRPTYNEQFF.

This sequence joins TRBV19 and TRBJ1-5, with 9 bases matching TRBD1. The CDR3 length is 17 residues. Germline lookup yields CDR1 LNHDA and CDR2 SQIVND (reference sequence). Losses at the gene ends were 4 bases for V and 4 bases for J; bases not matched to a gene: 11. CDR3 nucleotides: TGTGCCAGTAGTACCCCACGTGACAGGGGGGAAAATCAGCCCCAGCATTTT. Protein product: CASSTPRDRGENQPQHF.